The 16 T cell receptor beta chains below were found in one sample sequenced in a study of blood T cell repertoires in COVID-19. Produced via immunoSEQ multiplex PCR; TCRdb's table is partial and in-frame only. This repertoire shows around 180,000 clones, around 89% found once; its top ten account for roughly 26%. Sequencing was done on a sample of peripheral blood. The origin of the receptors is a man aged 55 to 70 with acute or convalescent COVID-19.

This clone is a singleton in its sample. The V call is TRBV6-5, the J call TRBJ1-2, with unresolved D. This CDR3 region has 12 residues. CDR1 and CDR2 from the germline V gene are MNHEY and SVGAGI. Trimming took 5 bases from V and 8 from J, leaving 12 bases between them. In DNA, the CDR3 is TGTGCCAGCAGTATGCGGGGAGAGGGCTACACCTTC. Protein sequence: CASSMRGEGYTF.

V usage is TRBV7-2 and J usage is TRBJ2-5, with 9 nucleotides matching TRBD2. The length of the CDR3 is 18 residues. The V gene end was trimmed by 3 bases and the J gene end by 7 bases; junction bases not matched to a gene: 18. Per the germline V gene, CDR1 is SGHTA and CDR2 is FQGNSA. Written as DNA, the CDR3 is TGTGCCAGCAGCTTTCAAGGAGCGGGAGGCCGCATCGGGGGGACCCAGTACTTC. As protein: CASSFQGAGGRIGGTQYF.

The DNA of the CDR3 is TGTGCCAGCAGTGCCGAACAGGGGATCTTTCCCTACAATGAGCAGTTCTTC. It is translated as CASSAEQGIFPYNEQFF. V usage is TRBV27 and J usage is TRBJ2-1, with 7 bases aligning to TRBD1. From germline, CDR1 is MNHEY and CDR2 SMNVEV (reference sequence). The CDR3 is 17 amino acids. The ends lost 5 bases at V and 2 bases at J; junction bases unmatched: 12.

This clone was observed once. The chain recombines TRBV19 with TRBJ2-5; 9 bases align to TRBD1. CDR1 is LNHDA and CDR2 is SQIVND in the germline V gene (reference sequence). This CDR3 has 15 residues. V shed 6 bases, J shed 0 bases, and the junction held 5 bases outside the gene matches. CDR3 sequence (DNA): TGTGCCAGTAGACGGGACAGGGCAGACCAAGAGACCCAGTACTTC. It encodes CASRRDRADQETQYF. Together with reference TRBV19 and TRBJ2-5, the CDR3 gives the full variable domain: DGGITQSPKYLFRKEGQNVTLSCEQNLNHDAMYWYRQDPGQGLRLIYYSQIVNDFQKGDIAEGYSVSREKKESFPLTVTSAQKNPTAFYLCASRRDRADQETQYFGPGTRLLVL.

The chain is built from TRBV20-1 and TRBJ2-3; 10 bases align to TRBD2. The CDR3 consists of 16 residues. In germline, CDR1 is DFQATT, CDR2 SNEGSKA (reference sequence). V gave up 3 bases and J gave up 0 bases; unmatched junction bases: 6. CDR3 amino acids: CSASDQRGGSTDTQYF. Written as DNA, the CDR3 is TGCAGTGCTAGTGATCAGCGGGGGGGAAGCACAGATACGCAGTATTTT.

The chain joins TRBV19 to TRBJ2-1; 9 nucleotides align to TRBD2. The CDR3 consists of 13 residues. With 6 bases clipped from V and 8 bases from J, the junction kept 5 bases outside the gene matches. CDR1 and CDR2 from the germline V gene are LNHDA and SQIVND (reference sequence). The CDR3 region has the DNA TGTGCCAGTAGCCCTAGCGGGGTGTATGAGCAGTTCTTC. Its protein product is CASSPSGVYEQFF.

On this clone: Other DNA sequences in the same sample also yield this CDR3. The V call is TRBV6-6, the J call TRBJ2-1; 8 nucleotides line up with TRBD2. Germline V lookup: CDR1 MNHNY, CDR2 SVGAGI (reference sequence). V shed 5 bases, J shed 10 bases, and the junction held 1 base outside the gene matches. This CDR3 is 11 amino acids long. The CDR3 nucleotides read TGTGCCAGCAGTCGACTAGCGGAGCAGTTCTTC. This sequence encodes CASSRLAEQFF.

V usage is TRBV7-9 and J usage is TRBJ1-5; 9 bases align to TRBD1. The CDR3 consists of 16 residues. CDR1 is SEHNR, CDR2 FQNEAQ, per germline (reference sequence). Losses at the gene ends were 5 bases for V and 2 bases for J; bases not matched to a gene: 7. The CDR3, as DNA: TGTGCCAGCAGCCCCGGGACAGGGATCGGCAATCAGCCCCAGCATTTT. It translates to CASSPGTGIGNQPQHF.

The count of this clone is one. The chain couples TRBV29-1 to TRBJ2-3; D is unresolved. The CDR3 has 13 residues. Trimming took 2 bases from V and 2 from J, leaving 8 bases between them. CDR1 is SQVTM and CDR2 is ANQGSEA in the germline V gene. The CDR3 spells CSVELPSTDTQYF. The CDR3 DNA follows: TGCAGCGTTGAACTCCCCTCCACAGATACGCAGTATTTT.

The CDR3 nucleotides read TGTGCCAGCAGCTTAGGGCAGGGGGCGAACACCGGGGAGCTGTTTTTT. This codes for CASSLGQGANTGELFF. The rearrangement joins TRBV7-6 to TRBJ2-2, with 7 bases identical to TRBD1. Germline V lookup: CDR1 SGHVS, CDR2 FNYEAQ. The CDR3 has 16 residues. Trimming cost V 1 base and J 0 bases; bases outside gene matches: 2.

The V call is TRBV15, the J call TRBJ2-7; D is unresolved. This CDR3 is 12 amino acids long. Per germline, CDR1 LNHNV and CDR2 YYDKDF (reference sequence). CDR3 sequence reads: CATSGDLYEQYV. CDR3 DNA sequence: TGTGCCACCAGCGGAGACCTATACGAGCAGTACGTC.

The chain is built from TRBV6-2 or TRBV6-3 and TRBJ1-3; D unresolved. The length of the CDR3 is 14 residues. The V gene lost 4 bases and the J gene lost 0 bases, with 7 bases spanning the gap. CDR1 is MNHEY, CDR2 SVGEGT, per germline. The CDR3 spells CASSLASSGNTIYF. The CDR3 DNA follows: TGTGCCAGCAGTTTGGCTTCCTCTGGAAACACCATATATTTT.

The rearrangement uses TRBV6-1 and TRBJ2-6; D possibly corresponds to TRBD1 (6 bases). The V gene lost 2 bases and the J gene lost 0 bases, with 11 bases spanning the gap. The CDR3 loop spans 17 amino acids. Germline CDR1 is MNHNS and CDR2 is SASEGT. CDR3 sequence: CASSETQGSSGANVLTF. In nucleotides, the CDR3 is TGTGCCAGCAGTGAAACGCAGGGGAGCTCTGGGGCCAACGTCCTGACTTTC.

The J gene is TRBJ2-3, the V gene TRBV10-3; 10 bases map to TRBD1. Germline V gene data show CDR1 as ENHRY and CDR2 as SYGVKD. This CDR3 contains 16 residues. V dropped 2 bases and J dropped 5; count of bases not matched to a gene: 7. The CDR3 protein is CAISERDRGGEDTQYF. For the CDR3, the DNA is TGTGCCATCAGTGAGAGGGACAGGGGAGGAGAAGATACGCAGTATTTT.

V and J are TRBV11-2 and TRBJ2-5; a weak D match, TRBD2 (7 bases). The CDR3 is made up of 16 amino acids. Germline loops: CDR1 SGHAT, CDR2 FQNNGV. Trimming removed 0 bases at V and 7 bases at J, with 18 bases between. This CDR3 reads CASSLDRGLKGGTQYF. CDR3 nucleotide sequence: TGTGCCAGCAGCTTAGATAGGGGACTAAAAGGGGGGACCCAGTACTTC. Based on the CDR3 plus reference TRBV11-2 and TRBJ2-5, the full variable domain is EAGVAQSPRYKIIEKRQSVAFWCNPISGHATLYWYQQILGQGPKLLIQFQNNGVVDDSQLPKDRFSAERLKGVDSTLKIQPAKLEDSAVYLCASSLDRGLKGGTQYFGPGTRLLVL.

This chain connects TRBV5-6 to TRBJ1-1; a weak D match, TRBD1 (6 bases). The CDR3 is 15 residues long. Germline lookup yields CDR1 SGHDT and CDR2 YYEEEE. Trimming shortened V by 3 bases and J by 3 bases, and 15 bases separated the two germline ends. The CDR3 nucleotides read TGTGCCAGCAGCTCCGCAGGGGATGGGGACACTGAAGCTTTCTTT. Translating it yields CASSSAGDGDTEAFF. The whole variable domain, remainder taken from reference TRBV5-6 and TRBJ1-1, is DAGVTQSPTHLIKTRGQQVTLRCSPKSGHDTVSWYQQALGQGPQFIFQYYEEEERQRGNFPDRFSGHQFPNYSSELNVNALLLGDSALYLCASSSAGDGDTEAFFGQGTRLTVV.